This T cell receptor (beta chain) was retrieved from a study of vaccination and CD4 T cells after COVID-19. Across the whole study: Either the Pfizer-BioNTech BNT162b2 or Moderna mRNA-1273 vaccine was given as two doses.

The Oncomine TCR Beta short-read assay generated sequence data from the DNA of cultured CD4+ T cells. The authors extracted genomic DNA from cultured CD4+ T cells. TCRdb fed the PCR reads into MiXCR, producing one record per CDR3 protein. The sample lists some 9,900 distinct CDR3 sequences, around 30% seen once, with 8% to 10% in the top ten. Germline CDR1 DFQATT, CDR2 SNEGSKA (reference sequence). This CDR3 region has 14 residues. V was clipped by 5 bases and J by 2 bases, with 13 bases between them. Treatment here: approximately 10-day PBMC culture with coronavirus spike peptide pools or control peptides (ViraFEST assay). Each well held more than 1.5 million PBMCs in IL-2 (roughly 10 IU/ml) medium with approximately 10 ug/ml peptide pools. In this sample, this clonotype turned up a few times. The antigen is not known.

The chain combines TRBV20-1 with TRBJ1-5; D remains unclear. This material consisted of CD4+ T cells from blood, cultured in vitro, taken after SARS-CoV-2 vaccination. This sequence originates from a human donor who had recovered from COVID-19. CDR3 protein: CSASRQAGNQPQHF. DNA of the CDR3: TGCAGTGCTTCTCGGCAGGCTGGCAATCAGCCCCAGCATTTT.